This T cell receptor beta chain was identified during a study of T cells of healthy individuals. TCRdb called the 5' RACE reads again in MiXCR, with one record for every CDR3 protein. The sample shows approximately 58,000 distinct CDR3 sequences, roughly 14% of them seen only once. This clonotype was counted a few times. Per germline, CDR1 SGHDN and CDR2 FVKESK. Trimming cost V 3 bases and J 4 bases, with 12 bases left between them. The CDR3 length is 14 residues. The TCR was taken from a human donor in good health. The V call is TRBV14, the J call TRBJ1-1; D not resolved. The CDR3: CASSQVKGITEAFF. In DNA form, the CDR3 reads TGTGCCAGCAGCCAGGTTAAAGGGATCACTGAAGCTTTCTTT.